A single T cell receptor beta chain is shown here with its context. Here immunoSEQ multiplex PCR was the method, and the copy in TCRdb shows in-frame clones only, minus some. This table has 400,000 to 450,000 clones, roughly 90% appearing once. A Seattle source enrolled patients during active infection and followed them longitudinally. These data come from a study of blood T cell repertoires in COVID-19. As for the study in general: The study drew acute and convalescent COVID-19 samples from the United States, Italy and Spain. Sample material is recorded as cDNA or gDNA derived from T cells, B-cell-depleted T cells, or PBMCs.

The germline V gene encodes CDR1 SGHRS and CDR2 YFSETQ. The CDR3 has 13 residues. V dropped 4 bases and J dropped 7; count of bases not matched to a gene: 7. The J gene is TRBJ1-2, the V gene TRBV5-1; TRBD1 aligns across 7 bases. The specimen was peripheral blood. The source is a middle-aged woman with COVID-19, enrolled during active disease. For the CDR3, the DNA is TGCGCCAGCAGCCGAACGGGACAGCCTGGCTACACCTTC. It yields the protein CASSRTGQPGYTF.